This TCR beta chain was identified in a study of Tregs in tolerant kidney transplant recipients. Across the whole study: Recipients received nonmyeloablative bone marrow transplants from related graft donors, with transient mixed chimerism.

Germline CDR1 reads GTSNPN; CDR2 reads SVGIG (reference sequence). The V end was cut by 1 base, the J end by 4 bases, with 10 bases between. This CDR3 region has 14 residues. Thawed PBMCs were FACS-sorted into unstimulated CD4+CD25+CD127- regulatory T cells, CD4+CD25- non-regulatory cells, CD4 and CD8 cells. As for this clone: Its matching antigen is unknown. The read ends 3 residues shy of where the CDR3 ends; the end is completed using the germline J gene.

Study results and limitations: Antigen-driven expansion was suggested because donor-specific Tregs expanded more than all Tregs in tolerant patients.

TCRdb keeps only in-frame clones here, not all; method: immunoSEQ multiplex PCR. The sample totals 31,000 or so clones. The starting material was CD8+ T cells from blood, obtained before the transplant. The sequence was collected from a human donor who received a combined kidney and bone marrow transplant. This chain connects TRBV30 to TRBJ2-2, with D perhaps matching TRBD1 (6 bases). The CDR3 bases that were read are TGTGCCTGGAGTGGTGGCAGGGGCACCGGGGAG. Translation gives CAWSGGRGTGE. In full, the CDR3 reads CAWSGGRGTGELFF. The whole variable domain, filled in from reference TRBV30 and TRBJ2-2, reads SQTIHQWPATLVQPVGSPLSLECTVEGTSNPNLYWYRQAAGRGLQLLFYSVGIGQISSEVPQNLSASRPQDRQFILSSKKLLLSDSGFYLCAWSGGRGTGELFFGEGSRLTVL.